This T cell receptor (beta chain) was captured in a study of T cells after yellow fever vaccination. Across the study: The fractions with low cell numbers were processed using SMART-Seq v4 Ultra Low Input. Regarding the study as a whole: By day 5 rather than day 15, the secondary response had peaked, though it was weaker. CD4 and CD8 compartments shared a small share of clonotypes.

V was pared by 5 bases and J by 6 bases, with 8 bases of the junction left unmatched. The CDR3 extends over 14 amino acids. CDR1 is SQVTM and CDR2 is ANQGSEA in the germline V gene. Of note for this clonotype: Its antigen is still unknown.

One entry per CDR3 protein, called by TCRdb with MiXCR from the 5' RACE reads. The sample contains about 260,000 distinct CDR3 sequences, roughly 5.6% of which appear only once. Specimen: CD4+ T cells sorted from PBMCs, collected on the day of the yellow fever booster vaccination. The TCR comes from a man between 18 and 35 years old who received the YFV17D yellow fever vaccine. The rearrangement uses TRBV29-1 and TRBJ2-3; 10 bases agree with TRBD2. Here the CDR3 DNA reads TGCAGCGTTCCGATAGCGGGGGGTGGGGATACGCAGTATTTT. This gives the protein CSVPIAGGGDTQYF.